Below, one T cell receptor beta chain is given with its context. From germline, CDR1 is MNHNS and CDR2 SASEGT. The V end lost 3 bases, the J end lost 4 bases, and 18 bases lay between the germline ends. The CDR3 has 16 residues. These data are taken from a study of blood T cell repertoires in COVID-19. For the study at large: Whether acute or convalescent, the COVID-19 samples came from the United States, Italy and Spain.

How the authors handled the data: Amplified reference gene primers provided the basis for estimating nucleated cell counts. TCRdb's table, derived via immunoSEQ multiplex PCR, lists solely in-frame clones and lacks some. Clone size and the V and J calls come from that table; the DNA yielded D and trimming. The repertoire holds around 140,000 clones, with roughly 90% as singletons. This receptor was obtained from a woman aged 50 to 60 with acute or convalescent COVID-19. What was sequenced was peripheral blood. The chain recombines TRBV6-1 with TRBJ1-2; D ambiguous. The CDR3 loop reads CASSDFSRGRGYGYTF. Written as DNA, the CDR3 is TGTGCCAGCAGTGACTTCTCGCGGGGAAGAGGCTATGGCTACACCTTC.